The 7 T cell receptor beta chains given below trace back to one sample, sequenced in a study of OX40 agonist ivuxolimab in advanced cancers. TCRdb keeps only in-frame clones here, not all; method: immunoSEQ multiplex PCR. The table has 65,000 to 100,000 clones, around 85% seen once; the top ten hold roughly 3.4%. The sample here was CD4+ or CD8+ T cells sorted from blood, taken in a trial of the OX40 agonist ivuxolimab. These receptor sequences come from an adult with an advanced solid tumor such as melanoma, head and neck, liver or kidney cancer.

This chain joins TRBV11-2 and TRBJ2-7; TRBD1 might be the D (6 bases). Between the trimmed V and J ends, which lost 1 base and 2 bases, there was a span of 9 bases. The CDR3 is made up of 14 amino acids. Germline V gene data show CDR1 as SGHAT and CDR2 as FQNNGV. This CDR3 is CASSLGTAAYEQYF. In DNA, the CDR3 is TGTGCCAGCAGCTTAGGGACAGCAGCCTACGAGCAGTACTTC.

The V and J genes are TRBV27 and TRBJ2-5; D may correspond to TRBD1 or TRBD2 (6 bases each). CDR3 length: 15 amino acids. V lost 6 bases and J lost 5, with 19 bases in between. From germline, CDR1 is MNHEY and CDR2 SMNVEV (reference sequence). DNA of the CDR3: TGTGCCAGCAGCCCCCTCGGGGGCCGTGTGGAGACCCAGTACTTC. It codes for CASSPLGGRVETQYF.

The chain couples TRBV28 to TRBJ2-7; a weak D match, TRBD2 (6 bases). CDR1 and CDR2 from the germline V gene are MDHEN and SYDVKM. The CDR3 sequence is 14 residues long. The V end lost 6 bases, the J end lost 5 bases, and 17 bases lay between the germline ends. The CDR3 region has the DNA TGTGCCAGCAGCCAAGCGGGTCCTGTAAACGAGCAGTACTTC. It yields the protein CASSQAGPVNEQYF.

This clone was counted a single time. The chain uses TRBV28 and TRBJ1-2; 10 bases align to TRBD1. The CDR3 length is 15 residues. The V gene end was trimmed by 6 bases and the J gene end by 7 bases; junction bases not matched to a gene: 11. The germline V gene has CDR1 MDHEN and CDR2 SYDVKM. The CDR3 nucleotides read TGTGCCAGCAGATATCCCGGGACAGGGGAATTTGGCTACACCTTC. As protein: CASRYPGTGEFGYTF.

The chain links TRBV28 to TRBJ1-4, with unresolved D. Germline V gene data show CDR1 as MDHEN and CDR2 as SYDVKM. V was cut by 6 bases and J by 8 bases, with 25 bases left in between. The CDR3 consists of 17 residues. CDR3 protein: CASRPSSGLPIQEKLFF. The CDR3 coding sequence is TGTGCCAGCAGACCCTCTTCCGGGCTTCCAATACAGGAAAAACTGTTTTTT.

The V call is TRBV30, the J call TRBJ2-5; no reliable D call. V was clipped by 0 bases and J by 6 bases, with 11 bases between them. CDR3 size: 13 residues. Germline V gene data show CDR1 as GTSNPN and CDR2 as SVGIG (reference sequence). The DNA of the CDR3 is TGTGCCTGGAGTGTGCACGTCGCACAGACCCAGTACTTC. As protein: CAWSVHVAQTQYF.

About this clone itself: Other DNA sequences in the same sample also yield this CDR3. V gene TRBV5-1 combines with J gene TRBJ1-1; no firm D call. The CDR3 runs to 14 residues. Germline CDR1 is SGHRS and CDR2 is YFSETQ. Trimming removed 0 bases at V and 1 base at J, with 7 bases between. CDR3 DNA: TGCGCCAGCAGCTTGGAGGGCAGGAACACTGAAGCTTTCTTT. This gives the protein CASSLEGRNTEAFF.